This TCR beta chain was obtained from a study of blood T cells in healthy people across ages. Broader study findings: Changes in expanded clonotypes were possibly confounded, as the CMV status of donors was unknown.

Trimming removed 5 bases from V and 5 bases from J, with 12 bases in between. This CDR3 is built from 13 residues. Looked up from germline, CDR1 is MDHEN and CDR2 is SYDVKM. The authors ran a second PCR of about 6 to 11 cycles using a sample-barcoded 5' primer and a J-beta primer mix. Unique molecular identifiers of 12 random nucleotides labeled each cDNA. All samples yielded 2.5 million or more CDR3-containing paired-end reads. TCRdb used MiXCR to reprocess the 5' RACE reads, holding one entry per CDR3 protein. This table has about 690,000 distinct CDR3 sequences, roughly 41% appearing once. Concerning this clonotype itself: No antigen is known for it.

The chain uses TRBV28 and TRBJ1-2; D not resolved. The receptor was derived from a man older than 75 in good health. The sample was blood. CDR3 in amino acids: CASSAPPTYGYTF. CDR3 sequence (DNA): TGTGCCAGCAGTGCCCCGCCGACTTATGGCTACACCTTC.